The following is a T cell receptor beta chain sequence with its context. Its antigen is still unknown. No base-level quality is on record; no much larger clone is a single base apart. Germline trimming amounts to 4 bases on V and 5 bases on J, with 12 as the count of junction bases outside the gene matches. The CDR3 goes from the cysteine to the phenylalanine over 16 residues. The read is trimmed to its CDR3 DNA, 48 bases read in frame from base 1. Taken from the germline V gene, the CDR1 and CDR2 loops are SGHRS and YFSETQ. These data come from a study of blood T cell repertoires in COVID-19 (dated by TCRdb to the early 2020s). As for the study more broadly: The collaborator samples originated in the United States, Italy and Spain and spanned the acute and convalescent phases of COVID-19. The prospective study material was composed of cDNA or gDNA derived from T cells, B-cell-depleted T cells, or PBMCs. The dataset comprised deeply sampled blood TCRbeta repertoires from subjects exposed to, actively infected with, or recovered from COVID-19. The repertoires were released in a freely available public database meant as a resource for research on the immune response to SARS-CoV-2. The samples were drawn from the first 160 participants of the ongoing ImmuneRACE study and from more than 1,000 subjects provided by 6 global collaborators. A de-identified subject ID, COVID-19 status, age in years and sex were almost always included in the sample metadata. HLA class I and class II types, where available, came from metadata supplied by the sample provider rather than from assay-based typing.

Study-wide conclusions, independent of this receptor: How much clinical and demographic metadata was included differed by source and by participant, and the metadata was provided uncurated.

The immunoSEQ Assay, a bias-controlled multiplex PCR, was used to amplify TCRbeta CDR3 regions from genomic DNA. The paper's processing steps were these. The number of nucleated cells in each sample was estimated from the amplification of reference gene primers within the assay. Sequence reads were collapsed and filtered to measure the absolute abundance of every unique TCRbeta CDR3 rearrangement. For each sample, productive Simpson clonality was calculated as the square root of Simpson's diversity index over productive rearrangements. Sourced from immuneACCESS, this table was stored by TCRdb with only in-frame sequences that have V and J called. A share of the clones is absent; for the studies checked, an unresolved V gene accounts for under half, and the remainder has no known explanation. V and J calls and clone size come straight from that table; D and trimming were deduced from the DNA. The sample includes roughly 400,000 clones, with about 90% observed a single time. About 0.6% of the sample is taken by the ten largest.

Participants in the prospective study were enrolled through a virtual design, were aged roughly 18 to 100 years, and lived in approximately 25 United States geographic areas. Cohort assignment in the prospective study relied on participant-reported clinical history from a screening survey and a study questionnaire. Recovered participants in ImmuneRACE Cohort 3 were defined as having two consecutive negative NP/OP PCR tests, clearance from a healthcare professional, or resolution of symptoms. In the prospective study, mobile phlebotomists collected whole blood, serum and a nasopharyngeal or oropharyngeal swab from each participant. Over a roughly two-month period, participants in the prospective study had the option of providing additional blood draws and questionnaires. Prospective study blood samples were shipped either frozen or at room temperature before DNA extraction.

The receptor comes from a man younger than 35 who had recovered from COVID-19. The chain joins TRBV5-1 to TRBJ1-5, with 7 junctional bases fitting TRBD1. Input material: PBMCs or T cells enriched from blood (not recorded which). The nucleotides read TGCGCCAGCAGCGAGGCCGTCAGGGGGGTCGATCAGCCCCAGCATTTT. It is translated as CASSEAVRGVDQPQHF.